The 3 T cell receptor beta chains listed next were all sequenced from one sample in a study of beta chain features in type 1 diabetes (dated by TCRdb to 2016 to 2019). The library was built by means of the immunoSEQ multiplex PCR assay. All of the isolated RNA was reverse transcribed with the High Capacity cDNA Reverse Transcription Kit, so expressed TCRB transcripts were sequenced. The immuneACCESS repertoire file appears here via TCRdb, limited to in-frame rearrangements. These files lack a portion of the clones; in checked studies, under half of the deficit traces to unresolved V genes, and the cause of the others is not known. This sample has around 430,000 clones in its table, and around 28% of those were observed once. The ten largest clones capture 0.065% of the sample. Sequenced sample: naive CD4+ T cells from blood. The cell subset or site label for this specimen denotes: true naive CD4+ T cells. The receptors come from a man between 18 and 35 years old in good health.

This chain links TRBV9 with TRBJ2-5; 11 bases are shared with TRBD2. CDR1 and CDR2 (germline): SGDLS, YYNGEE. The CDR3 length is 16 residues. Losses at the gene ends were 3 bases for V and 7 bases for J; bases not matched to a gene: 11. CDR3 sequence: CASSAGTSGFPGTQYF. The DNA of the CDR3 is TGTGCCAGCAGCGCCGGGACTAGCGGCTTTCCAGGGACCCAGTACTTC.

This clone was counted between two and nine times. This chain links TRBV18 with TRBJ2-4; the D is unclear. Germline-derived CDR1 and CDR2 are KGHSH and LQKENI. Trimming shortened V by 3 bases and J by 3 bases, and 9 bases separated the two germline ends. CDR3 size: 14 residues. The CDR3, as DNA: TGTGCCAGCTCACCTCAGAACGACAAAAACATTCAGTACTTC. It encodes CASSPQNDKNIQYF.

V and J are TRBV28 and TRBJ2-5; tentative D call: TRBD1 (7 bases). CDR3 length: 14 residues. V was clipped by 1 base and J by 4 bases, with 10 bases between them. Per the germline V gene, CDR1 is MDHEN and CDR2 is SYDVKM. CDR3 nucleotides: TGTGCCAGCAGTTTATCCCAGGGGGGAGAGACCCAGTACTTC. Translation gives CASSLSQGGETQYF.